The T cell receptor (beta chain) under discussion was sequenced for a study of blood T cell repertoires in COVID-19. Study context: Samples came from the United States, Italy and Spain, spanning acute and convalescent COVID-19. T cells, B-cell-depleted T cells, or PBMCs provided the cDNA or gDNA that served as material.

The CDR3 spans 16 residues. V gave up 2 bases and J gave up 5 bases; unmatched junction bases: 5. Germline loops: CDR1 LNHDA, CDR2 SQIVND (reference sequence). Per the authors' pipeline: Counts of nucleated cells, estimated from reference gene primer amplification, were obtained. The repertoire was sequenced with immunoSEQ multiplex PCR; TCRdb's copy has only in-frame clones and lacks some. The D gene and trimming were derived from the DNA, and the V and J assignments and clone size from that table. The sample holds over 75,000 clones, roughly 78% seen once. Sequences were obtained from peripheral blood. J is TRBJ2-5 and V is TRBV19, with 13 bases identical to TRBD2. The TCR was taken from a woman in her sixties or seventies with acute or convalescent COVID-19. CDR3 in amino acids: CASSIRGLAGLETQYF. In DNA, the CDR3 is TGTGCCAGTAGTATACGGGGACTAGCGGGGTTGGAGACCCAGTACTTC. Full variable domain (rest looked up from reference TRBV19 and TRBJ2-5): DGGITQSPKYLFRKEGQNVTLSCEQNLNHDAMYWYRQDPGQGLRLIYYSQIVNDFQKGDIAEGYSVSREKKESFPLTVTSAQKNPTAFYLCASSIRGLAGLETQYFGPGTRLLVL.